This T cell receptor (beta chain) was identified in a study of T-cell memory formation after mild COVID-19. TCRdb re-derived calls from the 5' RACE reads in MiXCR, one entry per CDR3 protein. Of around 300,000 distinct CDR3 sequences in the sample, roughly 15% were seen once. Trimming stripped 1 base from V and 8 bases from J, with 15 bases between. The CDR3 consists of 15 residues. Germline CDR1 is DFQATT and CDR2 is SNEGSKA (reference sequence). The origin of this receptor is a man between 18 and 35 years old who had mild COVID-19 (a few samples of this study predate the infection). Cell type and time point are not known. The sample comprised PBMCs or a T cell subset sorted from them (not recorded which). V usage is TRBV20-1 and J usage is TRBJ1-6; TRBD1 might be the D (5 bases). The CDR3 region has the DNA TGCAGTGCTAGAGTCTTAGGGACCGGGGATTCACCCCTCCACTTT. Translating gives CSARVLGTGDSPLHF.